This TCR beta chain was identified in a study of blood T cell repertoires in COVID-19. The V gene lost 5 bases and the J gene lost 0 bases, with 13 bases spanning the gap. Germline CDR1 and CDR2: SGHVS and FNYEAQ. This CDR3 region has 15 residues. The authors' processing: Reference gene primer amplification in the assay estimated nucleated cell counts. Clones were read by immunoSEQ multiplex PCR, and TCRdb kept only the in-frame ones, dropping some. V and J calls plus clone size are reproduced from that table; the DNA served to infer D and trimming. The sample consists of fewer than 350,000 clones, roughly 90% of them appearing once.

What was sequenced was PBMCs or T cells enriched from blood (not recorded which). The receptor's source is a woman aged 40-49 years with acute COVID-19. The rearrangement joins TRBV7-6 to TRBJ1-1; D perhaps matches TRBD1 (6 bases). For the CDR3, the DNA is TGTGCCAGCAGCCCCCTAGGGACACTGAACACTGAAGCTTTCTTT. Residues: CASSPLGTLNTEAFF.